This T cell receptor (beta chain) emerged from a study of shared clonotypes between healthy human individuals. About the study: CD8 memory received one plate per donor, CD8 naive two, CD4 memory three and CD4 naive three.

Overall study results and limits: Estimated clonotype richness was generally higher in naive than memory subsets. For sorted subsets, rarefaction showed incomplete sequencing despite large depth.

Only CD45RO-negative cells positively selected for CCR7 counted as naive CD8 cells, so terminally differentiated effector memory CD45RA+ cells were excluded. After removal of 1 base from V and 5 bases from J, the junction contained 11 bases not matched to a gene. This CDR3 contains 15 residues. CDR1 and CDR2 from the germline V gene are GTSNPN and SVGIG (reference sequence). Clones were sequenced by immunoSEQ multiplex PCR, and TCRdb holds only the in-frame ones, with some missing. This table holds 700,000 to 950,000 clones, roughly 96% found once. On this clone: Its cognate antigen is unknown.

This rearrangement joins TRBV30 to TRBJ2-7; TRBD2 matches at 7 bases. The TCR originated in a young man in good health. The specimen was naive CD8+ T cells sorted from blood. DNA of the CDR3: TGTGCCTGGAGTGGGGTGGGAGGGCCTGGAGACGAGCAGTACTTC. It codes for CAWSGVGGPGDEQYF. The full variable domain, completed using reference TRBV30 and TRBJ2-7, is SQTIHQWPATLVQPVGSPLSLECTVEGTSNPNLYWYRQAAGRGLQLLFYSVGIGQISSEVPQNLSASRPQDRQFILSSKKLLLSDSGFYLCAWSGVGGPGDEQYFGPGTRLTVT.